This TCR beta chain was profiled in a study of control samples from healthy donors and cancer patients. Here immunoSEQ multiplex PCR was the method, and the copy in TCRdb shows in-frame clones only, minus some. Here the sample spans roughly 190,000 clones, roughly nine tenths being singletons. This sequence was found in a woman younger than 45 in good health. The sequenced material came from blood.

The CDR3 DNA reads TGTGCCAGCAGTTCCGACAGGGGGACTGAAGCTTTCTTT. Translating gives CASSSDRGTEAFF. This chain links TRBV28 with TRBJ1-1, with TRBD1 identical over 9 bases. The CDR3 spans 13 residues. Germline V gives CDR1 MDHEN, CDR2 SYDVKM. J lost 5 bases, V lost 4 bases, and 2 bases had no gene match.